A single sample is the source of the 9 T cell receptor beta chains below, sequenced in a study of blood T cell repertoires in COVID-19. Clones were read by immunoSEQ multiplex PCR, and TCRdb kept only the in-frame ones, dropping some. Of 250,000 or so clones listed, about 80% were seen once; the top ten hold roughly 1.9%. The specimen was peripheral blood. The receptors were sampled from a man aged 30-40 years who had recovered from COVID-19.

This clone was observed a single time. The chain recombines TRBV18 with TRBJ1-4; no clear D. Deletions cut 6 bases from V and 7 bases from J, with 15 bases between. The CDR3 loop spans 14 amino acids. The germline V gene encodes CDR1 KGHSH and CDR2 LQKENI. CDR3 sequence: CASSKKDTFEKLFF. The CDR3 DNA reads TGTGCCAGCTCCAAGAAAGACACCTTTGAAAAACTGTTTTTT.

This rearrangement joins TRBV5-4 to TRBJ2-5; 12 bases are shared with TRBD2. The CDR3 extends over 15 amino acids. Per the germline V gene, CDR1 is SGHNT and CDR2 is YYREEE (reference sequence). After removal of 4 bases from V and 5 bases from J, the junction contained 6 bases not matched to a gene. CDR3 loop: CASSGTSGSGETQYF. CDR3 bases: TGTGCCAGCAGCGGGACTAGCGGGTCGGGGGAGACCCAGTACTTC.

This clone was found once. The V call is TRBV5-1, the J call TRBJ2-1, with 8 bases matching TRBD1. The germline gives CDR1 SGHRS, CDR2 YFSETQ. Losses at the gene ends were 5 bases for V and 3 bases for J; bases not matched to a gene: 7. The CDR3 is 15 amino acids. Here the CDR3 DNA reads TGCGCCAGCAGATCTGGGACAGGTATCTACAATGAGCAGTTCTTC. Translation gives CASRSGTGIYNEQFF.

The rearrangement uses TRBV11-2 and TRBJ1-1, with D unclear. V was clipped by 3 bases and J by 8 bases, with 10 bases between them. Per the germline V gene, CDR1 is SGHAT and CDR2 is FQNNGV. CDR3 length equals 12 residues. The CDR3 coding sequence is TGTGCCAGCAGCTTTCAACAGTTAGAAGCTTTCTTT. Translation: CASSFQQLEAFF.

The chain is built from TRBV11-2 and TRBJ2-6, with D possibly matching TRBD1 (6 bases). The V end lost 6 bases, the J end lost 4 bases, and 16 bases lay between the germline ends. Germline CDR1 and CDR2: SGHAT and FQNNGV. The CDR3 has 16 residues. CDR3 DNA: TGTGCCAGCAGTTATTTCACAGGGTCCGGGGCCAACGTCCTGACTTTC. Translated: CASSYFTGSGANVLTF.

V usage is TRBV15 and J usage is TRBJ2-3, with TRBD1 identical over 9 bases. The germline V gene encodes CDR1 LNHNV and CDR2 YYDKDF (reference sequence). This CDR3 spans 15 amino acids. The trim removed 3 bases at V and 3 bases at J, leaving 4 bases unmatched. This CDR3 reads CATSRGTGWTDTQYF. DNA of the CDR3: TGTGCCACCAGCAGGGGGACAGGGTGGACAGATACGCAGTATTTT.

The rearrangement joins TRBV7-9 to TRBJ2-7, with 9 bases lining up with TRBD2. Germline V gene sequence: CDR1 SEHNR, CDR2 FQNEAQ (reference sequence). This CDR3 comprises 13 residues. The DNA for the CDR3 is TGTGCCAGCAGCTCGACAAAAGCGGGGGGCCGAGGCGTC. Translation gives CASSSTKAGGRGV.

The genes are TRBV2 and TRBJ1-5; a possible D gene is TRBD1 (6 bases). Germline-derived CDR1 and CDR2 are SNHLY and FYNNEI. This CDR3 contains 14 residues. Between the trimmed V and J ends, which lost 8 bases and 4 bases, there was a span of 15 bases. This CDR3 is CASSGATGNQPQHF. CDR3 sequence (DNA): TGTGCCAGCTCCGGAGCGACAGGTAATCAGCCCCAGCATTTT.

This clone appeared a few times. The J gene is TRBJ2-2, the V gene TRBV4-1; 9 nucleotides agree with TRBD2. The germline gives CDR1 MGHRA, CDR2 YSYEKL. The CDR3 length is 18 residues. V lost 2 bases and J lost 7; bases outside the gene matches: 14. The CDR3 DNA reads TGCGCCAGCAGCCAAAGCCCTCTGGCGGGGGGGCCTAACGGGGAGCTGTTTTTT. Translation: CASSQSPLAGGPNGELFF.